A selection of T cell receptor beta chains follows, all from one sample in a study of OX40 agonist ivuxolimab in advanced cancers. Sequencing was performed with immunoSEQ multiplex PCR; in TCRdb, only in-frame clones are kept and a portion is missing. The sample lists over 85,000 clones; around 91% were seen once. Sequencing used CD4+ or CD8+ T cells sorted from blood, obtained in a trial of the OX40 agonist ivuxolimab. Receptors originate from an adult with an advanced solid tumor such as melanoma, head and neck, liver or kidney cancer. Each CDR3 is given without its conserved first and last residue. The order of the fields is V gene, J gene, CDR3 protein.

>TRBV5-1|TRBJ2-7
ASSPGRQGHEQY
>TRBV11-2|TRBJ1-4
ASSPQGTNEKLF
>TRBV11-3|TRBJ1-1
ASSIRQGRGTEAF
>TRBV2|TRBJ2-3
ASSGGSADTQY
>TRBV7-2|TRBJ2-2
ASSLLLTGELF
>TRBV5-1|TRBJ2-1
ASRRELAGVDNEQF
>TRBV2|TRBJ2-7
ASLAGVHEQY
>TRBV19|TRBJ1-5
ASSMGRVSNQPQH
>TRBV9|TRBJ2-5
ASRGRLAVETQY
>TRBV18|TRBJ1-4
ASSPGTESEKLF
>TRBV7-6|TRBJ2-3
ASSLNYGPDTQY
>TRBV5-1|TRBJ2-1
ASSADRGLLNEQF
>TRBV21-1|TRBJ2-7
ASSKVTRQRSSYEQY
>TRBV7-6|TRBJ1-5
ASSSTPRAQPQH